These 21 T cell receptor beta chains originate from one sample sequenced in a study of shared clonotypes between healthy human individuals. The data were produced by immunoSEQ multiplex PCR, yet TCRdb's version contains in-frame clones alone and is incomplete. The sample shows a few million clones, around nine tenths of them seen only once. The sequencing input was naive CD4+ T cells sorted from blood. Subset given: CD45RA+ positively selected. Receptors originate from a man aged 18 to 29 in good health.

In its sample, this clone was seen once. The J gene is TRBJ2-3, the V gene TRBV11-3; a possible D gene is TRBD2 (6 bases). Germline V gene data show CDR1 as SGHNT and CDR2 as YENEEA. Trimming removed 5 bases at V and 2 bases at J, with 14 bases between. The CDR3 is made up of 15 amino acids. The CDR3 here is CASSTGLGNTDTQYF. CDR3 nucleotide sequence: TGTGCCAGCAGCACGGGACTTGGTAACACAGATACGCAGTATTTT.

CDR3 sequence (DNA): TGTGCCTGGAGTCGAAGTCAGGGCAATGAGCAGTTCTTC. Its protein product is CAWSRSQGNEQFF. The chain carries TRBV30 and TRBJ2-1; maybe TRBD1 (5 bases). The CDR3 spans 13 residues. V was cut by 2 bases and J by 6 bases, with 11 bases left in between. Germline CDR1 reads GTSNPN; CDR2 reads SVGIG (reference sequence).

V usage is TRBV4-3 and J usage is TRBJ1-2, with TRBD1 as a possible D gene (5 bases). This CDR3 contains 17 residues. V lost 3 bases and J 4 bases, leaving 21 bases between the germline ends. Germline loops: CDR1 LGHNA, CDR2 YSLEER. CDR3 coding DNA: TGCGCCAGCAGCCATCAATTATCACCGACAGATACCTATGGCTACACCTTC. Encoded protein: CASSHQLSPTDTYGYTF.

In this sample, this clone turned up once. The V gene is TRBV6-6, the J gene TRBJ2-5; 13 nucleotides agree with TRBD2. The CDR3 is 14 residues long. Unmatched junction bases numbered 7, after V lost 10 bases and J lost 5 bases. Germline-derived CDR1 and CDR2 are MNHNY and SVGAGI (reference sequence). CDR3 residues: CATRTSGSGETQYF. CDR3 DNA: TGTGCCACCCGGACTAGCGGGAGTGGCGAGACCCAGTACTTC.

This clone was recorded only once. The chain links TRBV2 to TRBJ1-6; D gene unclear. CDR3 length equals 15 residues. Germline loops: CDR1 SNHLY, CDR2 FYNNEI. V was cut by 0 bases and J by 6 bases, with 9 bases left in between. CDR3 sequence reads: CASSEALQFNSPLHF. CDR3 DNA: TGTGCCAGCAGTGAAGCGCTGCAGTTTAATTCACCCCTCCACTTT.

With respect to this clone: Other DNA sequences of this sample code for an identical CDR3. The chain has TRBV5-1 and TRBJ2-7, with 8 bases aligning to TRBD2. The CDR3 extends over 13 amino acids. Germline CDR1 and CDR2: SGHRS and YFSETQ. The ends lost 2 bases at V and 4 bases at J; junction bases unmatched: 2. CDR3 region: CASSFGGVYEQYF. CDR3 in DNA: TGCGCCAGCAGCTTCGGGGGGGTGTACGAGCAGTACTTC. The full variable domain, with the rest looked up from reference TRBV5-1 and TRBJ2-7, is KAGVTQTPRYLIKTRGQQVTLSCSPISGHRSVSWYQQTPGQGLQFLFEYFSETQRNKGNFPGRFSGRQFSNSRSEMNVSTLELGDSALYLCASSFGGVYEQYFGPGTRLTVT.

V gene TRBV25-1 combines with J gene TRBJ1-4, with D unclear. V was shortened by 2 bases and J by 0 bases, with 7 bases between the two germline ends. The CDR3 length is 15 residues. The V gene's germline CDR1 is MGHDK and CDR2 SYGVNS. Written as DNA, the CDR3 is TGTGCCAGCAGTGAAAGTTTGACAACTAATGAAAAACTGTTTTTT. The encoded protein is CASSESLTTNEKLFF.

The genes are TRBV30 and TRBJ1-6; weak D call: TRBD1 (6 bases). Germline V gives CDR1 GTSNPN, CDR2 SVGIG (reference sequence). This CDR3 comprises 17 residues. V was shortened by 4 bases and J by 5 bases, with 21 bases between the two germline ends. CDR3 sequence: CAWTRDGWGQNNSPLHF. For the CDR3, the DNA is TGTGCCTGGACGAGGGATGGATGGGGGCAAAATAATTCACCCCTCCACTTT.

This clone was counted a single time. The rearrangement uses TRBV7-6 and TRBJ2-3; D may correspond to TRBD1 or TRBD2 (5 bases each). The germline V gene encodes CDR1 SGHVS and CDR2 FNYEAQ. CDR3 length equals 16 residues. V was trimmed by 1 base and J by 5 bases, leaving 16 bases between them. The CDR3 DNA reads TGTGCCAGCAGCTTAGATTGGGGACCGGGAAAAGATACGCAGTATTTT. Encoded protein: CASSLDWGPGKDTQYF.

The rearrangement links TRBV27 to TRBJ2-5; D uncertain. The germline V gene has CDR1 MNHEY and CDR2 SMNVEV (reference sequence). CDR3 length: 14 amino acids. Trimming shortened V by 6 bases and J by 10 bases, and 21 bases separated the two germline ends. CDR3 sequence reads: CASRARVQSVGQYF. The CDR3 DNA follows: TGTGCCAGCAGGGCTCGGGTGCAAAGTGTGGGCCAGTACTTC.

The chain uses TRBV19 and TRBJ1-4, with D hard to call. The V gene lost 6 bases and the J gene lost 0 bases, with 2 bases spanning the gap. This CDR3 has 12 amino acids. The germline CDR1 and CDR2 sequences are LNHDA and SQIVND (reference sequence). The CDR3: CASSPTNEKLFF. The DNA for the CDR3 is TGTGCCAGTAGCCCAACTAATGAAAAACTGTTTTTT.

The V and J genes are TRBV5-4 and TRBJ2-5; 8 positions match TRBD1. With V trimmed by 4 bases and J by 4 bases, 9 bases remained unmatched. Germline-derived CDR1 and CDR2 are SGHNT and YYREEE (reference sequence). The CDR3 spans 15 residues. This chain's CDR3 is CASSGGQGVSETQYF. DNA of the CDR3: TGTGCCAGCAGCGGCGGACAGGGAGTTTCAGAGACCCAGTACTTC.

V is TRBV5-4 and J is TRBJ2-5, with TRBD2 matching over 14 bases. The V and J ends lost 4 bases and 9 bases, in that order; junction bases with no gene match: 17. Germline V lookup: CDR1 SGHNT, CDR2 YYREEE (reference sequence). This CDR3 is built from 18 residues. The CDR3, as DNA: TGTGCCAGCAGCCCCAAGGGACTAGCGGGGGCCCAGGCGGGGGCCCAGTACTTC. Its translation: CASSPKGLAGAQAGAQYF.

The chain employs TRBV6-1 and TRBJ2-5, with 7 bases matching TRBD1. After removal of 4 bases from V and 5 bases from J, the junction contained 10 bases not matched to a gene. The CDR3 sequence is 15 residues long. Germline V CDR1 and CDR2: MNHNS, SASEGT. CDR3 nucleotides: TGTGCCAGCAGTGGCTCGACAGGGCCTTGGGAGACCCAGTACTTC. This gives the protein CASSGSTGPWETQYF.

The rearrangement joins TRBV5-4 to TRBJ2-5; 7 positions agree with TRBD1. Looked up from germline, CDR1 is SGHNT and CDR2 is YYREEE (reference sequence). This CDR3 has 13 amino acids. V lost 4 bases to trimming and J lost 3 bases; unmatched junction nucleotides: 3. Written as DNA, the CDR3 is TGTGCCAGCAGCCAGACAGGGAAAGAGACCCAGTACTTC. Translated: CASSQTGKETQYF. The entire variable domain, with the rest obtained from reference TRBV5-4 and TRBJ2-5, is as follows: ETGVTQSPTHLIKTRGQQVTLRCSSQSGHNTVSWYQQALGQGPQFIFQYYREEENGRGNFPPRFSGLQFPNYSSELNVNALELDDSALYLCASSQTGKETQYFGPGTRLLVL.

A note on this clone: Other DNA variants within this sample encode the same CDR3. CDR3 nucleotide sequence: TGTGCCAGCAGTGAAGTGGGGTACGAGCAGTACTTC. Translating gives CASSEVGYEQYF. The chain combines TRBV6-1 with TRBJ2-7, with D hard to call. The V gene's germline CDR1 is MNHNS and CDR2 SASEGT. V lost 1 base to trimming and J lost 4 bases, with 5 bases between them. The CDR3 spans 12 residues.

The chain employs TRBV6-1 and TRBJ2-2, with D unclear. V lost 2 bases to trimming and J lost 7 bases, with 8 bases between them. Germline lookup yields CDR1 MNHNS and CDR2 SASEGT. CDR3 length: 13 amino acids. CDR3 DNA: TGTGCCAGCAGTGAATACGGTGACGGGGAGCTGTTTTTT. It specifies CASSEYGDGELFF.

In this sample, this clone turned up once. The CDR3 DNA sequence: TGTGCCAGCAGCTTACGGTCCGGGACAGGGTTCGGAAACACCATATATTTT. Translated: CASSLRSGTGFGNTIYF. J is TRBJ1-3 and V is TRBV5-8, with 9 positions matching TRBD1. Germline V CDR1 and CDR2: SGHTS, YDEGEE. V shed 2 bases, J shed 4 bases, and the junction held 10 bases outside the gene matches. This CDR3 has 17 amino acids. The full variable domain, completed using reference TRBV5-8 and TRBJ1-3, is EAGVTQSPTHLIKTRGQQATLRCSPISGHTSVYWYQQALGLGLQFLLWYDEGEERNRGNFPPRFSGRQFPNYSSELNVNALELEDSALYLCASSLRSGTGFGNTIYFGEGSWLTVV.

The chain combines TRBV18 with TRBJ2-7, with a tentative D call TRBD1 (5 bases). Trimming shortened V by 3 bases and J by 2 bases, and 11 bases separated the two germline ends. CDR1 is KGHSH and CDR2 is LQKENI in the germline V gene. The CDR3 consists of 14 residues. The CDR3 region is CASSPRIGAYEQYF. CDR3 in DNA: TGTGCCAGCTCACCCCGTATAGGGGCCTACGAGCAGTACTTC.

The chain is built from TRBV4-1 and TRBJ2-7, with a weak D call TRBD1 (6 bases). The V and J ends lost 3 bases and 1 base respectively, with 13 bases between them. This CDR3 is 15 amino acids long. CDR1 and CDR2 from the germline V gene are MGHRA and YSYEKL. CDR3 protein: CASSHPSGVSYEQYF. CDR3 coding DNA: TGCGCCAGCAGCCACCCTTCAGGGGTTTCCTACGAGCAGTACTTC.

The chain is built from TRBV30 and TRBJ2-7; the D gene is possibly TRBD1 (5 bases). This CDR3 has 13 amino acids. V lost 4 bases to trimming and J lost 1 base, with 11 bases between them. From germline, CDR1 is GTSNPN and CDR2 SVGIG (reference sequence). CDR3 residues: CAWTRVTSYEQYF. In DNA, the CDR3 is TGTGCCTGGACCAGGGTAACTTCCTACGAGCAGTACTTC.